These 6 T cell receptor beta chains originate from one sample sequenced in a study of shared clonotypes between healthy human individuals. This table comes from immunoSEQ multiplex PCR, and its TCRdb copy is limited to in-frame clones, with some not included. The table lists 950,000 to 1,200,000 clones, 77% of them singletons. The sequencing input was memory CD4+ T cells from PBMCs. Subset indicated: CD45RA-negative fraction. Receptors were obtained from a man aged 18 to 35 in good health. Some clones in this sample may be carry-over from other donors' samples.

This chain connects TRBV7-2 to TRBJ1-2; tentative D call: TRBD1 (5 bases). Germline values: CDR1 SGHTA, CDR2 FQGNSA. Trimming cost V 5 bases and J 8 bases, with 15 bases left between them. The CDR3 spans 13 residues. The CDR3 DNA reads TGTGCCAGCAGCCGGACCTCGAAGGGGGGCTACACCTTC. Its translation: CASSRTSKGGYTF.

This chain uses TRBV14 with TRBJ2-2; D ambiguous. The CDR3 has 16 residues. Germline loops: CDR1 SGHDN, CDR2 FVKESK. Trimming shortened V by 0 bases and J by 4 bases, and 12 bases separated the two germline ends. Here the CDR3 reads CASSQDRFRSTGELFF. CDR3 in DNA: TGTGCCAGCAGCCAAGATAGATTTAGGAGCACCGGGGAGCTGTTTTTT. Full variable domain (rest looked up from reference TRBV14 and TRBJ2-2): EAGVTQFPSHSVIEKGQTVTLRCDPISGHDNLYWYRRVMGKEIKFLLHFVKESKQDESGMPNNRFLAERTGGTYSTLKVQPAELEDSGVYFCASSQDRFRSTGELFFGEGSRLTVL.

V is TRBV30 and J is TRBJ2-5, with 7 bases that match TRBD1. The CDR3 contains 11 residues. Germline V CDR1 and CDR2: GTSNPN, SVGIG (reference sequence). CDR3 amino acids: CTTGEEETQYF. The CDR3, as DNA: TGTACTACAGGGGAAGAAGAGACCCAGTACTTC.

This clone was detected once. The chain recombines TRBV29-1 with TRBJ2-7, with D perhaps TRBD1 (6 bases). The V and J ends lost 3 bases and 0 bases respectively, with 12 bases between them. CDR1 and CDR2 (germline): SQVTM, ANQGSEA. The CDR3 extends over 14 amino acids. CDR3: CSVEAGESSYEQYF. The CDR3 region has the DNA TGCAGCGTTGAGGCAGGGGAGAGCTCCTACGAGCAGTACTTC.

The chain is built from TRBV6-5 and TRBJ1-2; D possibly corresponds to TRBD1 (6 bases). CDR3 length: 14 residues. Trimming removed 5 bases from V and 8 bases from J, with 18 bases in between. Looked up from germline, CDR1 is MNHEY and CDR2 is SVGAGI. The CDR3 DNA follows: TGTGCCAGCAGTCTATCGACAGGCGAAGGCGGCTACACCTTC. Its protein product is CASSLSTGEGGYTF.

The J gene is TRBJ2-7, the V gene TRBV30; D uncertain. Germline lookup yields CDR1 GTSNPN and CDR2 SVGIG (reference sequence). The CDR3 consists of 12 residues. Trimming left V 0 bases short and J 3 bases short, with 6 bases between. The CDR3 DNA sequence: TGTGCCTGGAGTGTCCCTCACTACGAGCAGTACTTC. Translating it yields CAWSVPHYEQYF. Together with reference TRBV30 and TRBJ2-7, the CDR3 gives the full variable domain: SQTIHQWPATLVQPVGSPLSLECTVEGTSNPNLYWYRQAAGRGLQLLFYSVGIGQISSEVPQNLSASRPQDRQFILSSKKLLLSDSGFYLCAWSVPHYEQYFGPGTRLTVT.